The sequence of this TCR beta chain was determined in a study of post-analysis software for immune sequencing data. Study outcomes and limitations: Patients showed TRBV5-6, TRBV5-1 and TRBV20-1 among roughly 5 TRBV segments more frequent than in controls.

This clonotype has more than one count but fewer than ten. The antigen is unknown. Unique molecular identifiers tagged the TCR beta cDNA libraries. TCRdb used MiXCR to reprocess the PCR reads, holding one entry per CDR3 protein. The profile shows hundreds of thousands of distinct CDR3 sequences, 25% to 30% of them singletons. The CDR3 has 17 residues. Trimming stripped 5 bases from V and 0 bases from J, with 18 bases between. The germline V gene has CDR1 SEHNR and CDR2 FQNEAQ (reference sequence). Material for sequencing was blood. This clonotype originated in a girl aged 5-17 years with multiple sclerosis. The V gene is TRBV7-9, the J gene TRBJ2-3, with a possible D match to TRBD2 (6 bases). CDR3 nucleotide sequence: TGTGCCAGCAGCGGAGGGGCACGGATAACTAGCACAGATACGCAGTATTTT. It translates to CASSGGARITSTDTQYF.